Below, 22 T cell receptor beta chains from the same sample are listed, as sequenced in a study of cytomegalovirus exposure and HLA in healthy donors. Primers: 60 Vbeta forward and 13 Jbeta reverse. TCRdb keeps only in-frame clones here, not all; method: immunoSEQ multiplex PCR. The sample yields 150,000 or so clones, around 80% seen once. Sequenced input: PBMCs. The receptor source for this set is a female donor in good health and CMV-seronegative.

This clone occurred once. The chain joins TRBV9 to TRBJ2-7; TRBD2 is a possible D gene (6 bases). Germline lookup yields CDR1 SGDLS and CDR2 YYNGEE. The CDR3 runs to 15 residues. V lost 0 bases and J 4 bases, leaving 14 bases between the germline ends. The CDR3 DNA sequence: TGTGCCAGCAGCGTAGATGAGGGGAGGTGGTACGAGCAGTACTTC. As protein: CASSVDEGRWYEQYF.

The chain links TRBV6-6 to TRBJ1-2; TRBD1 matches 8 bases. Germline assignment: CDR1 MNHNY and CDR2 SVGAGI (reference sequence). The CDR3 spans 15 residues. Trimming at V came to 8 bases and at J to 1 base, leaving 9 bases not matched to a gene. CDR3: CASLPGTGGNYGYTF. The CDR3 nucleotides are TGTGCCAGCCTACCCGGGACAGGAGGTAACTATGGCTACACCTTC.

This rearrangement joins TRBV19 to TRBJ1-3; D is unresolved. Trimming took off 3 bases at V and 4 bases at J, with 10 bases between the two ends. CDR1 and CDR2 from the germline V gene are LNHDA and SQIVND (reference sequence). The CDR3 covers 14 residues. The CDR3 region has the DNA TGTGCCAGTAGTATTCTAGCTTCCGGAAACACCATATATTTT. It yields the protein CASSILASGNTIYF.

With regard to this clone: One end of the junction is discordant with germline, which a read error may explain. The genes are TRBV7-9 and TRBJ2-5; 8 nucleotides match TRBD1. CDR3 length equals 16 residues. Germline loops: CDR1 SEHNR, CDR2 FQNEAQ (reference sequence). In nucleotides, the CDR3 is TGTGCCAGCAGCTTAGCCCGGACAGGGATACAAGAGACCCGGTACTTC. Translated, it gives CASSLARTGIQETRYF.

The V call is TRBV7-9, the J call TRBJ1-1; tentative D call: TRBD1 (5 bases). Germline V CDR1 and CDR2: SEHNR, FQNEAQ (reference sequence). Trimming pared 5 bases from V and 5 bases from J, leaving 12 bases between. The CDR3 loop spans 13 amino acids. The CDR3 reads CASSADSLTEAFF. CDR3 bases: TGTGCCAGCAGCGCCGACAGTCTAACTGAAGCTTTCTTT.

This clone came up a few times. The rearrangement joins TRBV9 to TRBJ2-1; 7 bases fit TRBD1. V lost 6 bases, J lost 3 bases, and 9 bases stayed unmatched. From germline, CDR1 is SGDLS and CDR2 YYNGEE. The CDR3 has 15 amino acids. The CDR3 bases are TGTGCCAGCACTCTGACAGGGTACGACTACAATGAGCAGTTCTTC. Encoded protein: CASTLTGYDYNEQFF. Full variable domain (rest looked up from reference TRBV9 and TRBJ2-1): DSGVTQTPKHLITATGQRVTLRCSPRSGDLSVYWYQQSLDQGLQFLIQYYNGEERAKGNILERFSAQQFPDLHSELNLSSLELGDSALYFCASTLTGYDYNEQFFGPGTRLTVL.

The J gene is TRBJ1-6, the V gene TRBV5-8; a possible D gene is TRBD1 (6 bases). The CDR3 consists of 15 residues. V dropped 0 bases and J dropped 9 bases, with 13 bases sitting between them. Per germline, CDR1 SGHTS and CDR2 YDEGEE. CDR3 coding DNA: TGTGCCAGCAGCTTGGAACAGGGTTTAAGTTCACCCCTCCACTTT. It codes for CASSLEQGLSSPLHF.

The CDR3 region has the DNA TGTGCCATCAGTGCCAATCCGGGGACAGTGGCAACTAATGAAAAACTGTTTTTT. Its protein is CAISANPGTVATNEKLFF. The rearrangement uses TRBV10-3 and TRBJ1-4; 7 nucleotides line up with TRBD1. V shed 4 bases, J shed 0 bases, and the junction held 11 bases outside the gene matches. CDR1 and CDR2 (germline): ENHRY, SYGVKD. The CDR3 consists of 18 residues.

The chain links TRBV5-1 to TRBJ2-1; 11 nucleotides align to TRBD2. The germline CDR1 and CDR2 sequences are SGHRS and YFSETQ. The CDR3 contains 14 residues. Trimming cost V 7 bases and J 4 bases; bases outside gene matches: 4. CDR3 DNA sequence: TGCGCCAGCGGTACTAGCGGGAGTTACAATGAGCAGTTCTTC. Translating gives CASGTSGSYNEQFF. Full variable domain (rest looked up from reference TRBV5-1 and TRBJ2-1): KAGVTQTPRYLIKTRGQQVTLSCSPISGHRSVSWYQQTPGQGLQFLFEYFSETQRNKGNFPGRFSGRQFSNSRSEMNVSTLELGDSALYLCASGTSGSYNEQFFGPGTRLTVL.

The V gene is TRBV6-1, the J gene TRBJ1-5, with D possibly matching TRBD1 (6 bases). Germline V CDR1 and CDR2: MNHNS, SASEGT. The CDR3 length is 15 residues. Trimming cost V 2 bases and J 3 bases, with 11 bases left between them. The CDR3 coding sequence is TGTGCCAGCAGTGAATTGGACAGCCTCAATCAGCCCCAGCATTTT. It specifies CASSELDSLNQPQHF.

This clone was seen a few times. The rearrangement joins TRBV6-4 to TRBJ1-1; TRBD1 might be the D (5 bases). The ends were cut back, 3 bases at V and 5 bases at J, with 13 bases in the middle. The germline V gene has CDR1 MRHNA and CDR2 SNTAGT. This CDR3 contains 14 residues. CDR3 sequence: CASSEGYGGTEAFF. CDR3 coding DNA: TGTGCCAGCAGTGAAGGGTATGGGGGGACTGAAGCTTTCTTT.

This clone occurred a few times. The rearrangement uses TRBV6-5 and TRBJ1-1; the match to TRBD1 covers 7 bases. Germline lookup yields CDR1 MNHEY and CDR2 SVGAGI. The CDR3 contains 15 residues. Germline trimming cut 2 bases from V and 9 bases from J; bases unmatched to any gene: 12. The CDR3 reads CASSYTNPDREKAFF. DNA for the CDR3: TGTGCCAGCAGTTACACCAACCCCGACAGGGAGAAAGCTTTCTTT.

This chain joins TRBV14 and TRBJ1-4; maybe TRBD1 (6 bases). This CDR3 contains 16 residues. The germline V and J ends were trimmed by 4 bases and 0 bases, with 12 bases remaining between them. Germline loops: CDR1 SGHDN, CDR2 FVKESK. CDR3 coding DNA: TGTGCCAGCAGCCCGTATCGGACAGCAACTAATGAAAAACTGTTTTTT. Amino acids: CASSPYRTATNEKLFF.

The chain joins TRBV19 to TRBJ1-1, with TRBD1 matching over 8 bases. The CDR3 has 15 amino acids. J was trimmed by 1 base and V by 5 bases; bases with no gene match: 6. Germline V gene data show CDR1 as LNHDA and CDR2 as SQIVND (reference sequence). CDR3 nucleotide sequence: TGTGCCAGTAGTCGGAGAGGACAGGGGAACACTGAAGCTTTCTTT. This encodes CASSRRGQGNTEAFF.

Only a few counts were recorded for this clone. The CDR3 sequence: CACPQGPTQLFF. The DNA for the CDR3 is TGTGCCTGCCCACAGGGCCCGACGCAACTGTTTTTT. The chain is built from TRBV30 and TRBJ1-4, with D perhaps TRBD1 (6 bases). This CDR3 has 12 amino acids. Germline V CDR1 and CDR2: GTSNPN, SVGIG (reference sequence). V lost 6 bases to trimming and J lost 12 bases, with 17 bases between them.

This clone turned up a few times. The chain has TRBV5-1 and TRBJ2-7; 10 bases line up with TRBD2. V shed 0 bases and J 2 bases; nucleotides not matched to a gene: 5. This CDR3 is built from 16 residues. From germline, CDR1 is SGHRS and CDR2 YFSETQ. CDR3 in DNA: TGCGCCAGCAGCTTGGACCCCAGCGGGGGGGCCTACGAGCAGTACTTC. Protein product: CASSLDPSGGAYEQYF.

J is TRBJ1-2 and V is TRBV28; 11 bases agree with TRBD1. The germline gives CDR1 MDHEN, CDR2 SYDVKM. The CDR3 covers 13 residues. V was clipped by 6 bases and J by 8 bases; unmatched bases: 5. DNA for the CDR3: TGTGCCAGCAGCCAGGACAGGGGGCCGGGCTACACCTTC. Translated: CASSQDRGPGYTF.

The chain has TRBV6-6 and TRBJ2-7; 8 positions match TRBD1. V was pared by 2 bases and J by 3 bases, with 6 bases of the junction left unmatched. CDR1 and CDR2 from the germline V gene are MNHNY and SVGAGI (reference sequence). This CDR3 has 15 amino acids. The CDR3 sequence is CASSYDGQGDYEQYF. CDR3 bases: TGTGCCAGCAGTTACGATGGACAGGGTGACTACGAGCAGTACTTC.

The chain employs TRBV6-1 and TRBJ1-2, with D unresolved. V was clipped by 5 bases and J by 8 bases, with 12 bases between them. Germline CDR1 MNHNS, CDR2 SASEGT. CDR3 size: 12 residues. This CDR3 reads CASSTEAGGYTF. The CDR3 region has the DNA TGTGCCAGCAGTACAGAGGCGGGGGGCTACACCTTC.

This sequence joins TRBV5-1 and TRBJ2-3; TRBD2 agrees at 10 bases. Germline V gene sequence: CDR1 SGHRS, CDR2 YFSETQ. Trimming at V came to 0 bases and at J to 3 bases, leaving 4 bases not matched to a gene. The CDR3 spans 16 residues. The DNA of the CDR3 is TGCGCCAGCAGCTTGGAACTAGCGGGAAGTACAGATACGCAGTATTTT. This sequence encodes CASSLELAGSTDTQYF.

The genes are TRBV7-3 and TRBJ2-5; TRBD2 matches at 10 bases. CDR1 and CDR2 (germline): SGHTA, FQGTGA. The CDR3 has 15 amino acids. The trim removed 5 bases at V and 4 bases at J, leaving 7 bases unmatched. Written as DNA, the CDR3 is TGTGCCAGCAGCCCCGGGGCTAGCGGGAGAGAGACCCAGTACTTC. Residues: CASSPGASGRETQYF.

This rearrangement joins TRBV4-3 to TRBJ1-4; the D is unclear. There are 15 residues in the CDR3. V shed 7 bases and J shed 4 bases, with 16 bases lying between them. CDR1 is LGHNA and CDR2 is YSLEER in the germline V gene. Here the CDR3 DNA reads TGCGCCAGCACCCTCAGTCGGGGTTTTAATGAAAAACTGTTTTTT. Its protein is CASTLSRGFNEKLFF.